This is a list of T cell receptor beta chains from one sample in a study of cytomegalovirus exposure and HLA in healthy donors. TCRdb's table, derived via immunoSEQ multiplex PCR, lists solely in-frame clones and lacks some. This table has 100,000 to 150,000 clones, around 84% appearing once. The sequenced sample was PBMCs. These TCRs come from a woman under 30 in good health and CMV-seropositive. The CDR3 runs from the conserved cysteine through the conserved F or W. D genes are given only for firm matches. Part of the rows lack a size; the others show once, few, many or a class for expanded clones.

V gene	clone size	D gene	J gene	CDR3 DNA	CDR3 protein
TRBV7-3	-	-	TRBJ2-1	TGTGCCAGCAGCCAAGACTCATACAATGAGCAGTTCTTC	CASSQDSYNEQFF
TRBV6-5	-	-	TRBJ2-1	TGTGCCAGCAGTTCCCCGGGACACGACAATGAGCAGTTCTTC	CASSSPGHDNEQFF
TRBV2	-	-	TRBJ2-2	TGTGCCAGCAGTTCAGGGGCCGGGGAGCTGTTTTTT	CASSSGAGELFF
TRBV6-5	-	-	TRBJ1-2	TGTGCCAGCACGGGTAACAGGGATGGCTACACCTTC	CASTGNRDGYTF
TRBV5-1	-	-	TRBJ2-7	TGCGCCAGCAGCTCTGACAGCGCCTACGAGCAGTACTTC	CASSSDSAYEQYF
TRBV5-4	-	-	TRBJ1-2	TGTGCCAGCAGCTCACCGACAGGAAACTATGGCTACACCTTC	CASSSPTGNYGYTF
TRBV27	-	TRBD1	TRBJ1-2	TGTGCCAGCAGTTCTTCCGGGACAGGCTATGGCTACACCTTC	CASSSSGTGYGYTF
TRBV30	-	TRBD1	TRBJ1-1	TGTGCCTGGGACCGGGACAGGGACTCAGCTTTCTTT	CAWDRDRDSAFF
TRBV11-3	-	-	TRBJ1-1	TGTGCCAGCAGTTCCACACCGAACACTGAAGCTTTCTTT	CASSSTPNTEAFF
TRBV4-1	-	-	TRBJ2-1	TGCGCCAGCAGCGGAGGAGGGGACGGCTCCTACAATGAGCAGTTCTTC	CASSGGGDGSYNEQFF
TRBV30	few	TRBD1	TRBJ2-7	TGTGCCTGGAGTCCGACAGATAAGGACAGGACCTACGAGCAGTACTTC	CAWSPTDKDRTYEQYF
TRBV6-6	-	-	TRBJ1-3	TGTGCCAGCAACGAACGGGGGGGAAACACCATATATTTT	CASNERGGNTIYF
TRBV6-1	-	TRBD2	TRBJ2-5	TGTGCCAGCACAGGACTAGCGGGGCCTAAAGAGACCCAGTACTTC	CASTGLAGPKETQYF
TRBV30	-	-	TRBJ1-1	TGTGCCTGGAGTGTAACGTACCCTATGAACACTGAAGCTTTCTTT	CAWSVTYPMNTEAFF
TRBV5-1	-	-	TRBJ2-5	TGCGCCAGCAGCTTTGAGGGGGTCCACGAGACCCAGTACTTC	CASSFEGVHETQYF